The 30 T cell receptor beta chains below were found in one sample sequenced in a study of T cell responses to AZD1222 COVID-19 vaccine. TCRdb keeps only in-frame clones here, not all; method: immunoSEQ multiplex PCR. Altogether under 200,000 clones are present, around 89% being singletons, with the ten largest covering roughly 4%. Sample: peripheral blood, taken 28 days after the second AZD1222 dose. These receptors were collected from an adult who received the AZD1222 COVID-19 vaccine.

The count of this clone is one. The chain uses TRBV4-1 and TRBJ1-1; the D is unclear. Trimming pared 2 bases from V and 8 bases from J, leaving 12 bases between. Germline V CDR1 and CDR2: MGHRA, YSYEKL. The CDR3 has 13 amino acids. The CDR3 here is CASSQWAGEEAFF. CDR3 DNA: TGCGCCAGCAGCCAATGGGCCGGAGAGGAAGCTTTCTTT.

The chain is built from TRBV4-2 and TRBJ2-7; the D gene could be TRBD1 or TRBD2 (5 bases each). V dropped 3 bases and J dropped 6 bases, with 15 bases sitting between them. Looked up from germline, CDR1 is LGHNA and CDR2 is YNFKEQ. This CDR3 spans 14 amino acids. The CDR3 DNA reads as TGTGCCAGCAGCCAGGATCACCAGAGGGGCGAGCAGTACTTC. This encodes CASSQDHQRGEQYF.

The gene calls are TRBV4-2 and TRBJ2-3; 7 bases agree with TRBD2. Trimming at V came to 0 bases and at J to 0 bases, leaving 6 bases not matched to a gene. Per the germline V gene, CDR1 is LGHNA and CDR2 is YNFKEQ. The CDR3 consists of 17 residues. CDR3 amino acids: CASSQDPSAGSTDTQYF. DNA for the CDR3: TGTGCCAGCAGCCAAGATCCCTCAGCGGGGAGCACAGATACGCAGTATTTT.

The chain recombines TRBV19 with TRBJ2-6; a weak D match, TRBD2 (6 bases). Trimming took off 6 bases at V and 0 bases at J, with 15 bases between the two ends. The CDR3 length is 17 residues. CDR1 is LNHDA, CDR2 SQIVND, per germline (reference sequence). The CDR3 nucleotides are TGTGCCAGTAGGGTTTTGGGGGGTACCTCTGGGGCCAACGTCCTGACTTTC. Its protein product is CASRVLGGTSGANVLTF.

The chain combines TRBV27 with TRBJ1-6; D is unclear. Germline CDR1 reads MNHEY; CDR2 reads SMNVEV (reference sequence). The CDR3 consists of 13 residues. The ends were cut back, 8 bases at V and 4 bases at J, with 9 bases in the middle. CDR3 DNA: TGTGCCAGCGCCAGCGGGTATAATTCACCCCTCCACTTT. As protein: CASASGYNSPLHF.

In DNA form, the CDR3 reads TGTGCCAGCAGTTACTCGAGGGGGAAGAATGAGCAGTTCTTC. Translated: CASSYSRGKNEQFF. The rearrangement uses TRBV6-2 or TRBV6-3 and TRBJ2-1, with a tentative D call TRBD1 (6 bases). With 0 bases removed from V and 7 bases from J, the gap between germline ends came to 10 bases. There are 14 residues in the CDR3. Germline V lookup: CDR1 MNHEY, CDR2 SVGEGT.

The CDR3 loop reads CASSELGGHSPLHF. CDR3 nucleotides: TGTGCCAGCAGTGAATTAGGGGGCCATTCACCCCTCCACTTT. The chain couples TRBV2 to TRBJ1-6; 7 positions agree with TRBD1. Germline values: CDR1 SNHLY, CDR2 FYNNEI. The CDR3 covers 14 residues. V was clipped by 2 bases and J by 8 bases; unmatched bases: 3.

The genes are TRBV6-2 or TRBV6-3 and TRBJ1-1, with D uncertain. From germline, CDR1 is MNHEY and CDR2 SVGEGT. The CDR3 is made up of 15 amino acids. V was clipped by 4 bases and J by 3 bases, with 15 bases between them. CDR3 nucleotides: TGTGCCAGCAGTTCCCTTGGGCCGACGTACACTGAAGCTTTCTTT. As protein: CASSSLGPTYTEAFF.

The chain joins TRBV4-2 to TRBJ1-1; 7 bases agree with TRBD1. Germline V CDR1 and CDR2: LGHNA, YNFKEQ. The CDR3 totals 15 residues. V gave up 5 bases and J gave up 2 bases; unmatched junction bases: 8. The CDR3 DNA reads TGTGCCAGCAGCGCAGGGACAGTCGAAAACACTGAAGCTTTCTTT. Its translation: CASSAGTVENTEAFF.

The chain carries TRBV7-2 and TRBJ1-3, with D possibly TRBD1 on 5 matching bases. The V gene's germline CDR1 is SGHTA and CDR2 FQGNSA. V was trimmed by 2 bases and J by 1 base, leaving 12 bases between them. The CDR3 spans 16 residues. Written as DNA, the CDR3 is TGTGCCAGCAGCTTACAGGGAGTGGTTTCTGGAAACACCATATATTTT. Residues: CASSLQGVVSGNTIYF.

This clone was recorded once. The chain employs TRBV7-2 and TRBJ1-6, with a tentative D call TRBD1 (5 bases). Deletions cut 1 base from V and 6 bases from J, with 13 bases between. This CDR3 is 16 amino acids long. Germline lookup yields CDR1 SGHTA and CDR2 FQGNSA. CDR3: CASSLGLGTFNSPLHF. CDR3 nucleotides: TGTGCCAGCAGCTTAGGATTAGGGACGTTTAATTCACCCCTCCACTTT.

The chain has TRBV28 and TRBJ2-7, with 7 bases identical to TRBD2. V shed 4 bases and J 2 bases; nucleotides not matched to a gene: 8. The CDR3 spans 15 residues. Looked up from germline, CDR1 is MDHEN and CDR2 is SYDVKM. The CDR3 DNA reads TGTGCCAGCAGTTACGGGGGGTCTTCACCCTACGAGCAGTACTTC. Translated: CASSYGGSSPYEQYF.

CDR3 DNA sequence: TGCGCCAGCAGCCATGAACCTTCAAGCTCCTACGAGCAGTACTTC. This sequence encodes CASSHEPSSSYEQYF. The rearrangement uses TRBV4-1 and TRBJ2-7; the D is unclear. This CDR3 spans 15 amino acids. The germline gives CDR1 MGHRA, CDR2 YSYEKL. Trimming took 3 bases from V and 0 from J, leaving 12 bases between them.

This CDR3 reads CASSYLGQGNTEAFF. CDR3 sequence (DNA): TGTGCCAGCAGTTACTTGGGACAGGGGAACACTGAAGCTTTCTTT. The chain joins TRBV6-5 to TRBJ1-1; TRBD1 matches 9 bases. The junction had 1 base not matched to a gene; V was cut back by 1 base and J by 1 base. Germline CDR1 is MNHEY and CDR2 is SVGAGI. This CDR3 has 15 amino acids.

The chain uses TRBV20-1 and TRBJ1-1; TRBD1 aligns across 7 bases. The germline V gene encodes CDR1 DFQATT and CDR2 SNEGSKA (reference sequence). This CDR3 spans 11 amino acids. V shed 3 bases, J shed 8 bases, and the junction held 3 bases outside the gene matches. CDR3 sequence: CSASDRVEAFF. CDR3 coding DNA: TGCAGTGCTAGTGACAGGGTGGAAGCTTTCTTT.

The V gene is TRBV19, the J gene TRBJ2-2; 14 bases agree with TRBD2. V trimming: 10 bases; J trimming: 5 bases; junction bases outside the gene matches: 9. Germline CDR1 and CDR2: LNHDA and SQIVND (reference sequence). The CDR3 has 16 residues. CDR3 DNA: TGTGCCACTAGGACTAGCGGGGGGCCGGGGACCGGGGAGCTGTTTTTT. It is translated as CATRTSGGPGTGELFF.

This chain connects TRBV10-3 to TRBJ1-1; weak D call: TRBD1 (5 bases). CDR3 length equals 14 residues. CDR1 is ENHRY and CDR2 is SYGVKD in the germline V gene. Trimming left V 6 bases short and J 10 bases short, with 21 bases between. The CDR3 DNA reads TGTGCCATCAGCACCGGGACGGGGGATGGGGGAGCTTTCTTT. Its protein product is CAISTGTGDGGAFF.

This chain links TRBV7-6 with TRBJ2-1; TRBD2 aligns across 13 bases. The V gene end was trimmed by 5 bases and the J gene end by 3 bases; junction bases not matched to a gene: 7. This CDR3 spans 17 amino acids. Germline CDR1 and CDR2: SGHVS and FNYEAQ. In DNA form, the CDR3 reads TGTGCCAGCAGCGAGCGGACTAGCGGGGGAGTCTACAATGAGCAGTTCTTC. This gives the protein CASSERTSGGVYNEQFF.

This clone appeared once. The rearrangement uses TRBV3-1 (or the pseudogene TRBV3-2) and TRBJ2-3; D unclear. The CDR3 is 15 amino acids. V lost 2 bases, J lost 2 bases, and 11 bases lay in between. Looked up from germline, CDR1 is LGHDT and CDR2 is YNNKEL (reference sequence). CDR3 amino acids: CASSQFLPSTDTQYF. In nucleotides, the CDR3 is TGTGCCAGCAGCCAATTTCTTCCCTCCACAGATACGCAGTATTTT.

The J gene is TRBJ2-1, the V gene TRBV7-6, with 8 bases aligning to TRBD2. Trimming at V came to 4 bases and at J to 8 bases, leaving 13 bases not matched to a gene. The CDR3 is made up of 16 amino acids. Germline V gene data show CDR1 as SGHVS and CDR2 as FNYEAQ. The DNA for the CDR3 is TGTGCCAGCAGCTCGTCTGTGGGCGGGGGGTTGGATGAGCAGTTCTTC. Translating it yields CASSSSVGGGLDEQFF.

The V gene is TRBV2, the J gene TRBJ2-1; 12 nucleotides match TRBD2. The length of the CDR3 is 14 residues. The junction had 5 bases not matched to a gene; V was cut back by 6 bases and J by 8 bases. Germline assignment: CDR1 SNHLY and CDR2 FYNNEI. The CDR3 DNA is TGTGCCAGCAGAAGGACTAGCGGGGCCGATGAGCAGTTCTTC. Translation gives CASRRTSGADEQFF.

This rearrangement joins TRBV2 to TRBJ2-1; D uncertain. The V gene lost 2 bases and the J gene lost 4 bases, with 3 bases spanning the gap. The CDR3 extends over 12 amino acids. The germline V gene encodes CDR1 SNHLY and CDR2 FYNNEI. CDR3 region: CASSESYNEQFF. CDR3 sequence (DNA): TGTGCCAGCAGTGAATCATACAATGAGCAGTTCTTC.

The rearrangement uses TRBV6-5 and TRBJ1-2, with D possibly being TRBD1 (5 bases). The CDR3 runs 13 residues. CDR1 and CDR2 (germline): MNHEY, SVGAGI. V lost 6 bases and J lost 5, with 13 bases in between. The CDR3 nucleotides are TGTGCCAGCAGGGGGACGGATCTATATGGCTACACCTTC. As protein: CASRGTDLYGYTF.

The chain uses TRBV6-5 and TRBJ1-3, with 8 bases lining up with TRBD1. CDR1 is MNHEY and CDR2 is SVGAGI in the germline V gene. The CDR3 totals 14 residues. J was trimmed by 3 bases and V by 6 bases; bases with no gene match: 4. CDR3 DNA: TGTGCCAGCAGGGCGGACAGGGATGGAAACACCATATATTTT. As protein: CASRADRDGNTIYF.

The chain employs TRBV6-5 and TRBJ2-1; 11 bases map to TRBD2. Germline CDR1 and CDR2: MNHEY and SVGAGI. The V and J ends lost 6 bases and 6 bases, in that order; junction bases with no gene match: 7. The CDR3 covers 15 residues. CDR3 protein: CASRGLAGGLNEQFF. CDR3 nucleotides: TGTGCCAGCAGGGGGCTAGCGGGGGGCCTCAATGAGCAGTTCTTC.

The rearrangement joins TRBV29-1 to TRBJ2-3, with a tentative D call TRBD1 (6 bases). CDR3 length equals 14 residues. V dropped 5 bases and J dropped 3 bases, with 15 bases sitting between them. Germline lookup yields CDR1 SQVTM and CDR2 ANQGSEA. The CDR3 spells CSVYQGPRTDTQYF. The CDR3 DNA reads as TGCAGCGTTTACCAGGGGCCCCGGACAGATACGCAGTATTTT.

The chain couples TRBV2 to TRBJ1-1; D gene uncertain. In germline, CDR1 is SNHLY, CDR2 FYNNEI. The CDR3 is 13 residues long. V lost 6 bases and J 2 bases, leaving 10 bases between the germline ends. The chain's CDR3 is CASSEPENTEAFF. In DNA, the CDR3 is TGTGCCAGCAGCGAACCAGAAAACACTGAAGCTTTCTTT.

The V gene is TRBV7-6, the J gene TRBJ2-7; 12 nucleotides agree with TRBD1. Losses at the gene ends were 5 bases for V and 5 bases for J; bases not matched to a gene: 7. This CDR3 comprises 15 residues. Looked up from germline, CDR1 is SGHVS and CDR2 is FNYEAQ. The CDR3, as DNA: TGTGCCAGCAGCGGGGGACAGGGGGCGCGCCACGAGCAGTACTTC. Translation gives CASSGGQGARHEQYF.

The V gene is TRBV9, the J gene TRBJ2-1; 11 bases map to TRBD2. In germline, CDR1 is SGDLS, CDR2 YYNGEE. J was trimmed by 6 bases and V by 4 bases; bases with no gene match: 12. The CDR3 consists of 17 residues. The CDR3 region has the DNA TGTGCCAGCAGCTTATCAGCTGGGACTAGCGGCGGCAATGAGCAGTTCTTC. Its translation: CASSLSAGTSGGNEQFF.

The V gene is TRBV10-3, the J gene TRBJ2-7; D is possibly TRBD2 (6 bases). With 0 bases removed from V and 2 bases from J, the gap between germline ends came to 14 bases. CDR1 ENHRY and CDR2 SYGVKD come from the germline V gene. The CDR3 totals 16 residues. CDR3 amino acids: CAISESGWGEAYEQYF. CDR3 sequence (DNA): TGTGCCATCAGTGAGTCGGGGTGGGGGGAAGCCTACGAGCAGTACTTC.